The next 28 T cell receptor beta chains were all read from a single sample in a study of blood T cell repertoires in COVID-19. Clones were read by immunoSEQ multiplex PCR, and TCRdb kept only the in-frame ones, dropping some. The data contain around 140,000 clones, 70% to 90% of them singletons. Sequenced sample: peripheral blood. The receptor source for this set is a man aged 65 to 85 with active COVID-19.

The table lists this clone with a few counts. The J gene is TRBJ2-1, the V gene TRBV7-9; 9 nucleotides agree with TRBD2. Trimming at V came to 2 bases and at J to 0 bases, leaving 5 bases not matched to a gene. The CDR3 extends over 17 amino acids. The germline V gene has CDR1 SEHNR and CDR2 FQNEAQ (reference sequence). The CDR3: CASSLYSSGSSYNEQFF. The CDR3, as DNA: TGTGCCAGCAGCTTATACAGTAGCGGGAGCTCCTACAATGAGCAGTTCTTC. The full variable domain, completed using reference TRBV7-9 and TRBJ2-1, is DTGVSQNPRHKITKRGQNVTFRCDPISEHNRLYWYRQTLGQGPEFLTYFQNEAQLEKSRLLSDRFSAERPKGSFSTLEIQRTEQGDSAMYLCASSLYSSGSSYNEQFFGPGTRLTVL.

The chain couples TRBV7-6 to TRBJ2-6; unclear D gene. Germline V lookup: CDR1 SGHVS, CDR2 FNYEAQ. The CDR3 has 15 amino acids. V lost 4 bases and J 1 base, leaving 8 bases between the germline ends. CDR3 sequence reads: CASSSSASGANVLTF. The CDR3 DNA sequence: TGTGCCAGCAGCTCCTCAGCGTCTGGGGCCAACGTCCTGACTTTC.

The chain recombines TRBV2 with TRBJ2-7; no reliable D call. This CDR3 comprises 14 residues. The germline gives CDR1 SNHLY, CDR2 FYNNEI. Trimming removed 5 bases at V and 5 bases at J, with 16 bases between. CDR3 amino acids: CASSRSGDLDEQYF. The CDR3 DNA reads TGTGCCAGCAGTCGTTCTGGCGACTTGGACGAGCAGTACTTC.

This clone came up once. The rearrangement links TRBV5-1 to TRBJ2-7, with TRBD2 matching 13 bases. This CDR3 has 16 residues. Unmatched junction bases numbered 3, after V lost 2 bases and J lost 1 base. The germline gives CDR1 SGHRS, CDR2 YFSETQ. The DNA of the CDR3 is TGCGCCAGCAGCTTTGGGGGACTAGCGGGATCCTACGAGCAGTACTTC. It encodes CASSFGGLAGSYEQYF. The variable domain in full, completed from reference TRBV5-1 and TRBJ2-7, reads KAGVTQTPRYLIKTRGQQVTLSCSPISGHRSVSWYQQTPGQGLQFLFEYFSETQRNKGNFPGRFSGRQFSNSRSEMNVSTLELGDSALYLCASSFGGLAGSYEQYFGPGTRLTVT.

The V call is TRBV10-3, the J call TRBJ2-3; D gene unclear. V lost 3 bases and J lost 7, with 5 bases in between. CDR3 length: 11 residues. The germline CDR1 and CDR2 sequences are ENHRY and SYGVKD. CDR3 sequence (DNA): TGTGCCATCAGTGATCTAAATACGCAGTATTTT. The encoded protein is CAISDLNTQYF.

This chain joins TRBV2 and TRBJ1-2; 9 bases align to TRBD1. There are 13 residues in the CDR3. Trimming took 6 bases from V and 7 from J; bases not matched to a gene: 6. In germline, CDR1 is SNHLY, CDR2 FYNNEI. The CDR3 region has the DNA TGTGCCAGCAGCTCACAGGGGGCGGTTGGCTACACCTTC. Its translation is CASSSQGAVGYTF.

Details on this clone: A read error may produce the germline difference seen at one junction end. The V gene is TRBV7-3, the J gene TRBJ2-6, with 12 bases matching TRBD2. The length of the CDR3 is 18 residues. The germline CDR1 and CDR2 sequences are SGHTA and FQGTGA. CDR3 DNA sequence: TGTGCCAGCAGATTAACTAGCGGGGGGCTCTCTGGGGCCAACGTCCTGACTTTC. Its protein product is CASRLTSGGLSGANVLTF.

The CDR3 bases are TGTGCCAGCAGCCTAGAGGGTGGGACAGGGATTGGGGAGCAGTACTTC. This encodes CASSLEGGTGIGEQYF. This sequence joins TRBV5-5 and TRBJ2-7; 9 nucleotides align to TRBD1. V lost 4 bases, J lost 7 bases, and 15 bases stayed unmatched. CDR3 length: 16 amino acids. Germline CDR1 reads SGHKS; CDR2 reads YYEKEE (reference sequence).

CDR3 in DNA: TGTGCCAGCAGCTTAAACGCGGGAGAAGAGACCCAGTACTTC. It is translated as CASSLNAGEETQYF. V usage is TRBV7-3 and J usage is TRBJ2-5; 7 positions agree with TRBD2. The V segment lost 1 base and the J segment 3 bases; nucleotides outside the gene matches: 2. The germline V gene has CDR1 SGHTA and CDR2 FQGTGA. The CDR3 contains 14 residues.

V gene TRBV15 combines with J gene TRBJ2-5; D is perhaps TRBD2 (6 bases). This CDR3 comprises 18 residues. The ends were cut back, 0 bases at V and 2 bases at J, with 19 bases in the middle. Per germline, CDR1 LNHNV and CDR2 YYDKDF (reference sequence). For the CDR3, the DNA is TGTGCCACCAGCAGAGATAGGGCCGGTGGAGGACTACAAGAGACCCAGTACTTC. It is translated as CATSRDRAGGGLQETQYF. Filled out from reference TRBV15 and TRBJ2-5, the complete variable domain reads DAMVIQNPRYQVTQFGKPVTLSCSQTLNHNVMYWYQQKSSQAPKLLFHYYDKDFNNEADTPDNFQSRRPNTSFCFLDIRSPGLGDTAMYLCATSRDRAGGGLQETQYFGPGTRLLVL.

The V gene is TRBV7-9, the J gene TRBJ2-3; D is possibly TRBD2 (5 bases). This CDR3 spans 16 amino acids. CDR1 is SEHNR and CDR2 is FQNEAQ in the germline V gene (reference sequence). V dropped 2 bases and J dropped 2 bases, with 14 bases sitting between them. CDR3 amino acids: CASSLRESYLTDTQYF. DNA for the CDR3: TGTGCCAGCAGCTTAAGGGAGAGTTACCTCACAGATACGCAGTATTTT.

This CDR3 is CASSSWTGDEKLFF. CDR3 bases: TGTGCCAGCAGTTCCTGGACAGGGGATGAAAAACTGTTTTTT. This chain joins TRBV6-5 and TRBJ1-4, with 9 bases identical to TRBD1. The V gene end was trimmed by 4 bases and the J gene end by 6 bases; junction bases not matched to a gene: 3. The CDR3 is 14 amino acids. Germline assignment: CDR1 MNHEY and CDR2 SVGAGI.

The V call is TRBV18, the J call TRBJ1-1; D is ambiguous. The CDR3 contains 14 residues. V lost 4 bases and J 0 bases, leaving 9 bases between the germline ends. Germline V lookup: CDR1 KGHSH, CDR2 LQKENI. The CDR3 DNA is TGTGCCAGCTCACTCAACAGCCTGAACACTGAAGCTTTCTTT. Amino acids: CASSLNSLNTEAFF. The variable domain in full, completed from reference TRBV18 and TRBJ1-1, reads NAGVMQNPRHLVRRRGQEARLRCSPMKGHSHVYWYRQLPEEGLKFMVYLQKENIIDESGMPKERFSAEFPKEGPSILRIQQVVRGDSAAYFCASSLNSLNTEAFFGQGTRLTVV.

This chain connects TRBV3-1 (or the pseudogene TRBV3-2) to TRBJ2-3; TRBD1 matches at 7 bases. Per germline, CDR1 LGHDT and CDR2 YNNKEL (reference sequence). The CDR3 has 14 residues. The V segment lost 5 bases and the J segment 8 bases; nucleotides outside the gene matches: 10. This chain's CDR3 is CASSSTGASGTQYF. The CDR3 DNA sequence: TGTGCCAGCAGCAGTACAGGGGCCAGTGGTACGCAGTATTTT.

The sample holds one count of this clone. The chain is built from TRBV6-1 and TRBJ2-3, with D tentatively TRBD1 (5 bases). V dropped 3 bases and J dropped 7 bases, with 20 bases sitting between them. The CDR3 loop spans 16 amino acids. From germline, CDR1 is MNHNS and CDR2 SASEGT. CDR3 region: CASSDPGSLNVYTQYF. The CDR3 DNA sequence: TGTGCCAGCAGTGACCCAGGGTCGCTCAATGTTTATACGCAGTATTTT.

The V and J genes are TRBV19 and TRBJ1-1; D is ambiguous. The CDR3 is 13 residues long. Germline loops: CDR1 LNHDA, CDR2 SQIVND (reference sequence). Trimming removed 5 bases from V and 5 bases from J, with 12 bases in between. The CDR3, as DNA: TGTGCCAGTAGTCCTCGGTGGGAGACTGAAGCTTTCTTT. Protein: CASSPRWETEAFF.

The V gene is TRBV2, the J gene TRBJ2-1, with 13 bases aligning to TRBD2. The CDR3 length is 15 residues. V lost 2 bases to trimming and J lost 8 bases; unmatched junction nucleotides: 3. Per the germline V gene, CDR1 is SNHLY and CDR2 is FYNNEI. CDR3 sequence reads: CASSEKGTSGDEQFF. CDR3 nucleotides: TGTGCCAGCAGTGAAAAAGGGACTAGCGGGGATGAGCAGTTCTTC.

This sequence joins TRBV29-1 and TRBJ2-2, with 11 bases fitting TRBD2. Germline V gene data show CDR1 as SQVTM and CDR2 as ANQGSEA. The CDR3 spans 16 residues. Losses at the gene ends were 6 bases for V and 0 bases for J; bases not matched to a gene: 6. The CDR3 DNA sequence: TGCAGCGTAACCGGGACTAGCGGAACGAACACCGGGGAGCTGTTTTTT. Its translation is CSVTGTSGTNTGELFF.

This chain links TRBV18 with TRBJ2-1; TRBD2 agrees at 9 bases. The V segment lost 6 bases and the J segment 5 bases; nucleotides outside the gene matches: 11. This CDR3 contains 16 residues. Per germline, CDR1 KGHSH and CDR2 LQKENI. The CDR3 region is CASSAFLAGLNNEQFF. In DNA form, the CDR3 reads TGTGCCAGCTCCGCCTTTCTAGCGGGGCTCAACAATGAGCAGTTCTTC.

CDR3 loop: CASSPHGTSSYNEQFF. The CDR3 bases are TGTGCCAGCAGCCCACATGGGACTAGTTCGTACAATGAGCAGTTCTTC. The rearrangement links TRBV7-3 to TRBJ2-1, with 8 positions matching TRBD2. CDR3 length: 16 amino acids. The junction had 10 bases not matched to a gene; V was cut back by 5 bases and J by 4 bases. The germline V gene encodes CDR1 SGHTA and CDR2 FQGTGA.

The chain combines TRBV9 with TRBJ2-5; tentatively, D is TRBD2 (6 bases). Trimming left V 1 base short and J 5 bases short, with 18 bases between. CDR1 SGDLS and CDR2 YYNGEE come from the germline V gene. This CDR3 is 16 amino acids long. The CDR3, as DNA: TGTGCCAGCAGCGTACTTGGAGGGGCGGGTAGTGAGACCCAGTACTTC. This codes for CASSVLGGAGSETQYF.

The CDR3 nucleotides are TGCGCCAGCAGCCAAGCGGGCGGGAGGTTGGGTGAGCAGTTCTTC. This gives the protein CASSQAGGRLGEQFF. The chain links TRBV4-1 to TRBJ2-1, with 8 nucleotides matching TRBD2. The trim removed 1 base at V and 9 bases at J, leaving 8 bases unmatched. The CDR3 has 15 residues. Per the germline V gene, CDR1 is MGHRA and CDR2 is YSYEKL.

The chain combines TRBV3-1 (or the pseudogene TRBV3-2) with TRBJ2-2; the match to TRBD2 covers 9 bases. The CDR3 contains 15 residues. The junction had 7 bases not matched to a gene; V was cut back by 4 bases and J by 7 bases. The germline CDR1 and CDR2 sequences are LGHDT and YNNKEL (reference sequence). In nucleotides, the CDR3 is TGTGCCAGCAGCCGGGAGGGACTAGCAAGCGGGGAGCTGTTTTTT. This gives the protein CASSREGLASGELFF.

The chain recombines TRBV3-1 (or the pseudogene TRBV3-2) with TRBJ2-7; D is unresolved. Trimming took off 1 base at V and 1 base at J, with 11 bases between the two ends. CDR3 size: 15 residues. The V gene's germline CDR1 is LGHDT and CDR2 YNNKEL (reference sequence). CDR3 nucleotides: TGTGCCAGCAGCCAAGTAGAAGCTAATTCCTACGAGCAGTACTTC. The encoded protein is CASSQVEANSYEQYF.

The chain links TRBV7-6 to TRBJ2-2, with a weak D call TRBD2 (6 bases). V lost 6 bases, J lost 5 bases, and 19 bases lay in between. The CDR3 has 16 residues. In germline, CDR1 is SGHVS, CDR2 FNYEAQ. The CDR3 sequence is CASSLMGTLVTGELFF. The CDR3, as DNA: TGTGCCAGCAGTCTAATGGGGACTCTTGTAACCGGGGAGCTGTTTTTT. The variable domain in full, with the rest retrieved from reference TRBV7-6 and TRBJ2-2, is GAGVSQSPRYKVTKRGQDVALRCDPISGHVSLYWYRQALGQGPEFLTYFNYEAQQDKSGLPNDRFSAERPEGSISTLTIQRTEQRDSAMYRCASSLMGTLVTGELFFGEGSRLTVL.

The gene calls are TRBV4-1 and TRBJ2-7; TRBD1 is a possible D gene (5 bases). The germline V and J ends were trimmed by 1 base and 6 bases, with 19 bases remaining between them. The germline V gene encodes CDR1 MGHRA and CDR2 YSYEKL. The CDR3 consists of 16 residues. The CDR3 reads CASSQGGRGLNSEQYF. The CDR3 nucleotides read TGCGCCAGCAGCCAAGGGGGCCGTGGTCTGAACTCCGAGCAGTACTTC.

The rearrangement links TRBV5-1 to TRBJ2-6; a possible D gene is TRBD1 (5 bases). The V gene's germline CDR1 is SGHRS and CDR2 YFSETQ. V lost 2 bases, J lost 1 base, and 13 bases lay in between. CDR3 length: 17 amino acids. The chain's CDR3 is CASSLTSTASGANVLTF. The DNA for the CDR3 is TGCGCCAGCAGCTTAACTTCGACAGCGTCTGGGGCCAACGTCCTGACTTTC. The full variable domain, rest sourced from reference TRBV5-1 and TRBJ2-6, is KAGVTQTPRYLIKTRGQQVTLSCSPISGHRSVSWYQQTPGQGLQFLFEYFSETQRNKGNFPGRFSGRQFSNSRSEMNVSTLELGDSALYLCASSLTSTASGANVLTFGAGSRLTVL.

The CDR3 nucleotides are TGCGCCAGCACCCGGACTAGCGGACCCACAGATACGCAGTATTTT. This translates into CASTRTSGPTDTQYF. This chain joins TRBV5-1 and TRBJ2-3; 10 bases are a match to TRBD2. With V trimmed by 6 bases and J by 2 bases, 6 bases remained unmatched. CDR3 length: 15 residues. From germline, CDR1 is SGHRS and CDR2 YFSETQ.